One sample yielded the 6 T cell receptor beta chains listed below, sequenced in a study of shared clonotypes between healthy human individuals (dated by TCRdb to 2020 to 2022). Libraries were prepared through the immunoSEQ multiplex PCR assay. Sourced from immuneACCESS, this table was stored by TCRdb with only in-frame sequences that have V and J called. A share of the clones is absent; for the studies checked, an unresolved V gene accounts for under half, and the remainder has no known explanation. Across this sample there are over a million clones, with 78% seen only once. 0.5% to 0.65% of the sample is in the top ten clones. Sequencing used memory CD4+ T cells from PBMCs. In light of the paper, this sample's cell subset or site label describes: CD45RA-negative fraction. These receptors were obtained from a man younger than 35 in good health. Some clones in this sample may be carry-over from other donors' samples.

Notes on this clone: Other DNA sequences from this sample encode an identical CDR3 as well. V and J are TRBV5-1 and TRBJ1-1; D gene ambiguous. Per germline, CDR1 SGHRS and CDR2 YFSETQ. Trimming removed 1 base from V and 1 base from J, with 8 bases in between. This CDR3 region has 14 residues. In DNA, the CDR3 is TGCGCCAGCAGCTTGAACTCGGAGAACACTGAAGCTTTCTTT. Residues: CASSLNSENTEAFF.

The genes are TRBV5-4 and TRBJ1-2; 10 nucleotides align to TRBD1. From germline, CDR1 is SGHNT and CDR2 YYREEE (reference sequence). V trimming: 3 bases; J trimming: 6 bases; junction bases outside the gene matches: 2. CDR3 length equals 13 residues. The CDR3 coding sequence is TGTGCCAGCAGCTCGACAGGGGGCGATGGCTACACCTTC. This translates into CASSSTGGDGYTF.

A remark on this clone: It differs at one base from a far larger clone, so likely a read error. This chain connects TRBV7-4 to TRBJ2-5; TRBD1 matches 9 bases. Germline V gives CDR1 SGHVT, CDR2 SQSDAQ. The CDR3 length is 13 residues. V lost 3 bases and J lost 11; bases outside the gene matches: 7. The DNA for the CDR3 is TGTGCCAGCAGCTTGGACAGGGGTGGGGGACAGTACTTC. It encodes CASSLDRGGGQYF.

V usage is TRBV19 and J usage is TRBJ2-2; the D is unclear. The CDR3 sequence is 15 residues long. Per germline, CDR1 LNHDA and CDR2 SQIVND (reference sequence). V lost 3 bases and J lost 0, with 8 bases in between. The CDR3 region has the DNA TGTGCCAGTAGTATTCAGGTCACGAACACCGGGGAGCTGTTTTTT. It codes for CASSIQVTNTGELFF.

The chain links TRBV5-1 to TRBJ2-1, with D unresolved. Germline assignment: CDR1 SGHRS and CDR2 YFSETQ. V shed 1 base and J shed 2 bases, with 10 bases lying between them. This CDR3 is built from 15 residues. Here the CDR3 DNA reads TGCGCCAGCAGCTTGATTAGTGGGACCTACAATGAGCAGTTCTTC. Protein: CASSLISGTYNEQFF.

V usage is TRBV7-3 and J usage is TRBJ2-4; D is uncertain. The V end was cut by 2 bases, the J end by 8 bases, with 13 bases between. Looked up from germline, CDR1 is SGHTA and CDR2 is FQGTGA. The CDR3 spans 14 residues. CDR3 sequence: CASSLAGQADIQYF. DNA of the CDR3: TGTGCCAGCAGCTTAGCCGGCCAGGCGGACATTCAGTACTTC.